A few counts support the clone carrying this TCR beta chain. Its antigen is currently unknown. Investigators reverse transcribed all isolated RNA, so they sequenced expressed TCRB transcripts. There were about 3.57 million reads on average in the naive, central memory and regulatory T cell samples. Method: immunoSEQ multiplex PCR; TCRdb's copy keeps in-frame clones and lacks some. Of roughly 240,000 clones in the sample, 11% to 15% were seen once. These data originate in a study of beta chain features in type 1 diabetes. Study in general: Across the samples, about 100 million sorted cells were examined in total.

The CDR3 totals 18 residues. Germline lookup yields CDR1 MGHRA and CDR2 YSYEKL. The J segment lost 5 bases and the V segment lost 1 base, leaving 16 bases of the junction unmatched. Whole-study findings and limits: Equally in patients and controls, shorter templates might have been favored by PCR. Type 1 diabetes patients had TCRB CDR3s that were shorter (moderately but significantly so) in all four CD4+ subsets.

The chain employs TRBV4-1 and TRBJ2-7; 8 nucleotides agree with TRBD1. Specimen: naive CD4+ T cells from blood. The sequence was obtained from a woman between 40 and 50 years old in good health. Here the CDR3 reads CASSQVDFIRQGSHEQYF. The CDR3 region has the DNA TGCGCCAGCAGCCAAGTTGACTTCATTAGACAGGGGTCCCACGAGCAGTACTTC.